Listed here is a single TCR beta chain. Produced via immunoSEQ multiplex PCR; TCRdb's table is partial and in-frame only. The table shows fewer than 95,000 clones, with less than 85% occurring only once. V shed 1 base and J shed 7 bases, with 10 bases lying between them. The germline V gene encodes CDR1 SGHAT and CDR2 FQNNGV. The CDR3 runs to 13 residues. This sample was included in a study of blood T cell repertoires in COVID-19. Background on the study: COVID-19 samples from acute and convalescent phases originated in the United States, Italy and Spain. T cells, B-cell-depleted T cells, or PBMCs provided the cDNA or gDNA that served as material.

Input material: peripheral blood. This sequence joins TRBV11-2 and TRBJ2-5, with D unresolved. This TCR was sampled from a human donor in a cohort sampled during active COVID-19. This CDR3 reads CASSLVLSGTQYF. The DNA of the CDR3 is TGTGCCAGCAGCTTAGTACTCTCAGGGACCCAGTACTTC. Full variable domain (remainder filled in from reference TRBV11-2 and TRBJ2-5): EAGVAQSPRYKIIEKRQSVAFWCNPISGHATLYWYQQILGQGPKLLIQFQNNGVVDDSQLPKDRFSAERLKGVDSTLKIQPAKLEDSAVYLCASSLVLSGTQYFGPGTRLLVL.